Detailed here is one T cell receptor beta chain. Its antigen is not known. The sample's treatment: approximately 11-day PBMC culture with coronavirus spike peptide pools or control peptides (ViraFEST assay). The data were obtained in a study of vaccination and CD4 T cells after COVID-19. From germline, CDR1 is SGHNT and CDR2 YENEEA. CDR3 size: 15 residues. V dropped 1 base and J dropped 4; count of bases not matched to a gene: 6. The study sequenced cultured CD4+ T cell DNA using the Oncomine TCR Beta short-read assay. Using its own MiXCR run on the PCR reads, TCRdb lists one record per CDR3 protein. The sample lists fewer than 25,000 distinct CDR3 sequences, roughly 50% occurring once.

This TCR came from a human donor who had recovered from COVID-19. Material: CD4+ T cells from blood, cultured in vitro. The chain uses TRBV11-3 and TRBJ2-7, with TRBD2 matching over 8 bases. CDR3 residues: CASSLGGGTYYEQYF. The CDR3 coding sequence is TGTGCCAGCAGCTTAGGCGGGGGGACGTATTACGAGCAGTACTTC.